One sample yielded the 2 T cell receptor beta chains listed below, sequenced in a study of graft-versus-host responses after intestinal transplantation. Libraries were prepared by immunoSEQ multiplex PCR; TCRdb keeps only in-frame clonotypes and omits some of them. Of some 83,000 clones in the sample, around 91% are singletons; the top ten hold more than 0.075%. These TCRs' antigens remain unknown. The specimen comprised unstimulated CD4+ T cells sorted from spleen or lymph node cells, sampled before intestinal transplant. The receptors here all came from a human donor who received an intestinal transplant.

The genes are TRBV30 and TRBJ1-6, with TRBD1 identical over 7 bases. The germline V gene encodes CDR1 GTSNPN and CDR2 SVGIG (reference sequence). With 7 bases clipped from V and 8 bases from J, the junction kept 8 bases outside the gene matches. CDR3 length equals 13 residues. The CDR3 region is CASRGQGDSPLHF. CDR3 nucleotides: TGTGCCTCAAGAGGGCAGGGGGATTCACCCCTCCACTTT.

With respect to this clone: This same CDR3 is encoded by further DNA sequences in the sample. In DNA, the CDR3 is TGTGCCAGCAGCCCGCGATCGATCGGGGGGCCAGGTAATTCACCCCTCCACTTT. Its translation is CASSPRSIGGPGNSPLHF. This sequence joins TRBV9 and TRBJ1-6, with D possibly being TRBD1 (6 bases). The germline gives CDR1 SGDLS, CDR2 YYNGEE. This CDR3 spans 18 amino acids. Trimming cost V 4 bases and J 6 bases, with 23 bases left between them.